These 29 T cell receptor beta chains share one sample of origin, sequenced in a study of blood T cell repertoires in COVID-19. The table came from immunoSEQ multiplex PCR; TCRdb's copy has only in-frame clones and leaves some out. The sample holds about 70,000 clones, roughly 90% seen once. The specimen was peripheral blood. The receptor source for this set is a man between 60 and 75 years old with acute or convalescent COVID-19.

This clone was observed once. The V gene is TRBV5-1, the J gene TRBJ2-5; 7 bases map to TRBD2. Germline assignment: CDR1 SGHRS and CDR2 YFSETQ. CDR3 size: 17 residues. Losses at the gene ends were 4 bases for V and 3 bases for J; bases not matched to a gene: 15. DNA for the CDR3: TGCGCCAGCAGCCCAAGGAGGGGCCTAGCGGCGGAAGAGACCCAGTACTTC. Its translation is CASSPRRGLAAEETQYF.

CDR3 protein: CVVAGGMNTEAFF. The CDR3 bases are TGTGTTGTGGCAGGGGGGATGAACACTGAAGCTTTCTTT. V usage is TRBV28 and J usage is TRBJ1-1; 7 nucleotides agree with TRBD1. Per germline, CDR1 MDHEN and CDR2 SYDVKM. This CDR3 is 13 amino acids long.

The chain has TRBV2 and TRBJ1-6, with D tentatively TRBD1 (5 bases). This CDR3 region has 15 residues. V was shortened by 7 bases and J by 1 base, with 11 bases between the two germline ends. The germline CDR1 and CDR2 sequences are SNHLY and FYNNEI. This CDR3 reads CASTGSNSYNSPLHF. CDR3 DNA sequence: TGTGCCAGCACAGGGTCTAATTCCTATAATTCACCCCTCCACTTT. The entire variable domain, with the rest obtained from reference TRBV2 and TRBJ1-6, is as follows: EPEVTQTPSHQVTQMGQEVILRCVPISNHLYFYWYRQILGQKVEFLVSFYNNEISEKSEIFDDQFSVERPDGSNFTLKIRSTKLEDSAMYFCASTGSNSYNSPLHFGNGTRLTVT.

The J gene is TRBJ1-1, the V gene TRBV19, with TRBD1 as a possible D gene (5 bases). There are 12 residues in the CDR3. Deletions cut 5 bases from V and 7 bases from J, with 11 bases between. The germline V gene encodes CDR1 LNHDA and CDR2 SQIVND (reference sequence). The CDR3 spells CASSRPQGEAFF. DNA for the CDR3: TGTGCCAGTAGTCGACCCCAGGGTGAAGCTTTCTTT.

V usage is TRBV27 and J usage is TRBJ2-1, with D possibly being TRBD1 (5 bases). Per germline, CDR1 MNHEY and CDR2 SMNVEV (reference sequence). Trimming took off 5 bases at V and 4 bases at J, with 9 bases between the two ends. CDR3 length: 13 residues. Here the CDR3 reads CASSTTVYNEQFF. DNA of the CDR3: TGTGCCAGCAGTACGACAGTTTACAATGAGCAGTTCTTC.

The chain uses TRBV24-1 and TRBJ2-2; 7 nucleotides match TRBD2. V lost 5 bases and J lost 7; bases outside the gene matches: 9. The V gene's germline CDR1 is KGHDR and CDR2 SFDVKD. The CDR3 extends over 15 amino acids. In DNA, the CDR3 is TGTGCCACCAGTGTGGCTAACGGGGGGTACGGGGAGCTGTTTTTT. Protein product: CATSVANGGYGELFF.

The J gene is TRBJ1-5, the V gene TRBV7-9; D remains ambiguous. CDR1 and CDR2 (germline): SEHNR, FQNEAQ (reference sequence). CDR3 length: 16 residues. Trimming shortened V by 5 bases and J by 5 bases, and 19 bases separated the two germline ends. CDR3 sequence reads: CASSLGRTGIDQPQHF. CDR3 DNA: TGTGCCAGCAGCCTTGGAAGAACGGGGATCGATCAGCCCCAGCATTTT.

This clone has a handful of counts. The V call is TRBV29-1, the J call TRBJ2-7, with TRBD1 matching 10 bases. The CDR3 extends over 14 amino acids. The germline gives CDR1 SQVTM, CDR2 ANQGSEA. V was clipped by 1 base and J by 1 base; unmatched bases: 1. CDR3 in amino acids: CSVEGGQGSYEQYF. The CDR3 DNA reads TGCAGCGTTGAAGGGGGACAGGGGTCCTACGAGCAGTACTTC.

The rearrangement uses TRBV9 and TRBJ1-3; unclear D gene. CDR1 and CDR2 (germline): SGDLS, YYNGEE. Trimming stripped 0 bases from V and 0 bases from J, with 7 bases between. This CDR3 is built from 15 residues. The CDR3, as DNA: TGTGCCAGCAGCGTAGGCAGGTTCTCTGGAAACACCATATATTTT. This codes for CASSVGRFSGNTIYF.

In DNA form, the CDR3 reads TGTGCCAGCACAACAGGGAAGTTGGCCAAAAACATTCAGTACTTC. As protein: CASTTGKLAKNIQYF. The rearrangement links TRBV19 to TRBJ2-4, with D perhaps TRBD1 (6 bases). Germline CDR1 LNHDA, CDR2 SQIVND (reference sequence). V was cut by 9 bases and J by 1 base, with 16 bases left in between. The CDR3 has 15 amino acids.

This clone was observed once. The CDR3, as DNA: TGCGCCAGCAGCTTGGCTGCCAGGTCTAATGAAAAACTGTTTTTT. As protein: CASSLAARSNEKLFF. V usage is TRBV5-1 and J usage is TRBJ1-4; no clear D gene. This CDR3 spans 15 amino acids. The V and J ends lost 0 bases and 3 bases respectively, with 9 bases between them. Per the germline V gene, CDR1 is SGHRS and CDR2 is YFSETQ.

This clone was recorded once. The CDR3 here is CASTPRASGNTEAFF. The CDR3 DNA is TGTGCCAGCACCCCCAGGGCCTCGGGGAACACTGAAGCTTTCTTT. This chain links TRBV2 with TRBJ1-1; D perhaps matches TRBD1 (5 bases). CDR1 SNHLY and CDR2 FYNNEI come from the germline V gene. This CDR3 is 15 amino acids long. V was clipped by 7 bases and J by 1 base, with 16 bases between them.

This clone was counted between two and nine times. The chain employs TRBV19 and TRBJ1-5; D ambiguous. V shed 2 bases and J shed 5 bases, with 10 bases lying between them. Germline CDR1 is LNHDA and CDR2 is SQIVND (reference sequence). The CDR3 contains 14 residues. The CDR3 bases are TGTGCCAGTAGTATAAAGCCTTCCGATCAGCCCCAGCATTTT. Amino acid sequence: CASSIKPSDQPQHF.

The CDR3 DNA is TGTGCCAGCAGCTTAGACACAGGGATCGAGCAGTACTTC. Protein: CASSLDTGIEQYF. The V and J genes are TRBV11-3 and TRBJ2-7, with a tentative D call TRBD1 (6 bases). V gave up 0 bases and J gave up 6 bases, with 9 bases separating them. Germline CDR1 is SGHNT and CDR2 is YENEEA. The CDR3 length is 13 residues.

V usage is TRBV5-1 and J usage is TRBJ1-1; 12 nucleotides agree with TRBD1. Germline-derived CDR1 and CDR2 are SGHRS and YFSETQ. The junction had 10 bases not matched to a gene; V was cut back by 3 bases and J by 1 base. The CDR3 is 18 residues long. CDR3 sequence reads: CASSSGTGGKSQNTEAFF. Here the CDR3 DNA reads TGCGCCAGCAGCTCCGGGACAGGGGGCAAGTCCCAGAACACTGAAGCTTTCTTT.

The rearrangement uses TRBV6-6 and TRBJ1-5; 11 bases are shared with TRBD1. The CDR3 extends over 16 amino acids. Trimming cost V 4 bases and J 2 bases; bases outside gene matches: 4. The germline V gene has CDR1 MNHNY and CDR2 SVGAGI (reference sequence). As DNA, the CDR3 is TGTGCCAGCAGTTGGACAGGGGGCAGGGGCAATCAGCCCCAGCATTTT. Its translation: CASSWTGGRGNQPQHF.

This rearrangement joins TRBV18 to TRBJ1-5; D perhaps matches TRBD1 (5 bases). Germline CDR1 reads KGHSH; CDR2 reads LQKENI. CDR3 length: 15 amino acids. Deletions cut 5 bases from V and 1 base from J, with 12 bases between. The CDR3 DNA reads TGTGCCAGCTCAAACAGGAGCCTAAGCAATCAGCCCCAGCATTTT. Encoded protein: CASSNRSLSNQPQHF.

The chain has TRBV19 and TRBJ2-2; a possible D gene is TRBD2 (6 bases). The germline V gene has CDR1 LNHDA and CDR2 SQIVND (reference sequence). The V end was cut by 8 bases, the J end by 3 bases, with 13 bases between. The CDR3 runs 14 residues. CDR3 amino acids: CASAPAGHTGELFF. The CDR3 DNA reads TGTGCCAGTGCCCCGGCGGGGCACACCGGGGAGCTGTTTTTT.

This CDR3 reads CASSWGTGGPDTQYF. In nucleotides, the CDR3 is TGTGCCAGCAGCTGGGGGACAGGAGGCCCAGATACGCAGTATTTT. The chain carries TRBV5-6 and TRBJ2-3; 8 nucleotides line up with TRBD1. Germline values: CDR1 SGHDT, CDR2 YYEEEE. The CDR3 runs 15 residues. J lost 4 bases, V lost 3 bases, and 7 bases had no gene match.

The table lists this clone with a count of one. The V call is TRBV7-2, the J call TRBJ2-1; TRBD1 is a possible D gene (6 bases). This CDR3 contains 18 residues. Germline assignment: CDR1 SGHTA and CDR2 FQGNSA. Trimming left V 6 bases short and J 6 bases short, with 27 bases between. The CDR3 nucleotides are TGTGCCAGCAGTCACTACCCACCATCCTCTACAGGGAGCAATGAGCAGTTCTTC. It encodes CASSHYPPSSTGSNEQFF.

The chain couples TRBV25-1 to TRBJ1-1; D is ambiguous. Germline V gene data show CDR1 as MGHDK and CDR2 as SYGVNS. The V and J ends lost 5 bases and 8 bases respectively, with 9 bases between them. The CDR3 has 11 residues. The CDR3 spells CASSSIVEAFF. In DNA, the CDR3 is TGTGCCAGCAGTAGTATAGTAGAAGCTTTCTTT.

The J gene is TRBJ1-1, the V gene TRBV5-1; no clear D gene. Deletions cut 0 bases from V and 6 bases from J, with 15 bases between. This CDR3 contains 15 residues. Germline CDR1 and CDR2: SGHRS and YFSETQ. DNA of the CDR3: TGCGCCAGCAGCTTGGACGGGTCCCTAAGGTCTGAAGCTTTCTTT. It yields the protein CASSLDGSLRSEAFF.

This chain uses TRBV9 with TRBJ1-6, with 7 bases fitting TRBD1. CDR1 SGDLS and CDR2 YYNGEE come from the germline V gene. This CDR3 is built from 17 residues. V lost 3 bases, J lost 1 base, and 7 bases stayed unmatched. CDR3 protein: CASSGGQGGSYNSPLHF. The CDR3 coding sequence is TGTGCCAGCAGCGGGGGGCAGGGGGGTTCCTATAATTCACCCCTCCACTTT.

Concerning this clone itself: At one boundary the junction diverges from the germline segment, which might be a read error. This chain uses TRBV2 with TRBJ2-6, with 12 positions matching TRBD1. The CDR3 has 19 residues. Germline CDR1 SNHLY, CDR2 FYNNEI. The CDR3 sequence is CASSEAPGQGASRANVLTF. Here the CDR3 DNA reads TGTGCCAGCAGTGAAGCCCCGGGACAGGGGGCCTCTAGGGCCAACGTCCTGACTTTC.

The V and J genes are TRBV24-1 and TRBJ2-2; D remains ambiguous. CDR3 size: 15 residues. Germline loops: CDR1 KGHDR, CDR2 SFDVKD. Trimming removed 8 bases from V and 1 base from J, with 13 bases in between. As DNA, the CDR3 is TGTGCCACCAAAGACGGAGTTTTGAACACCGGGGAGCTGTTTTTT. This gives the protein CATKDGVLNTGELFF.

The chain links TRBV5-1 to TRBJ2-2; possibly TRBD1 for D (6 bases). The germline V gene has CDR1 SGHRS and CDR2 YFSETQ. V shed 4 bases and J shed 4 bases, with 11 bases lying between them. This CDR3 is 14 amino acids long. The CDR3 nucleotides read TGCGCCAGCAGCGTAACAGGGTTCACCGGGGAGCTGTTTTTT. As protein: CASSVTGFTGELFF.

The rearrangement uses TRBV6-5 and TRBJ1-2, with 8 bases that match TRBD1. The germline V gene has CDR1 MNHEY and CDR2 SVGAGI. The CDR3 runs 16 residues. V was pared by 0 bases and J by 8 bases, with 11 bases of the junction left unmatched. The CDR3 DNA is TGTGCCAGCAGTTACTCCCGTTCCCAGGGGGCTCGCGGCTACACCTTC. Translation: CASSYSRSQGARGYTF.

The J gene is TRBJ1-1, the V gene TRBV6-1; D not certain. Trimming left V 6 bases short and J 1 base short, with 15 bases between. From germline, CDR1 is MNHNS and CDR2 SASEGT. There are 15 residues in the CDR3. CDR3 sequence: CASRTSFFENTEAFF. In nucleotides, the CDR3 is TGTGCCAGCAGAACATCGTTTTTTGAGAACACTGAAGCTTTCTTT.

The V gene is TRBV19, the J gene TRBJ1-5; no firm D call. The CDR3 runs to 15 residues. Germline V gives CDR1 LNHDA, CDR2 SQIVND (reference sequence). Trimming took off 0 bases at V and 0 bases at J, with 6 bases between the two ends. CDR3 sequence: CASSIDSYSNQPQHF. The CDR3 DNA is TGTGCCAGTAGTATAGACAGTTATAGCAATCAGCCCCAGCATTTT.